The clone carrying this T cell receptor (beta chain) was seen many times. Its antigen is undetermined. This specimen comes from a study of T cell repertoires in cytomegalovirus infection. Study context: Well-studied HLA-B-restricted epitopes and recently identified HLA-C-restricted epitopes of CMV were both used in the study.

One entry per CDR3 protein results from TCRdb running MiXCR on the reads. The sample shows about 890,000 distinct CDR3 sequences, about 33% of them seen only once. In germline, CDR1 is SEHNR, CDR2 FQNEAQ (reference sequence). The CDR3 totals 14 residues. The V end lost 5 bases, the J end lost 6 bases, and 13 bases lay between the germline ends. General study findings and limits: Using cumulative public TCR beta family frequency, the authors identified those who carried CMV together with the relevant HLA. HLA-C-restricted CMV-specific TCR beta clonotypes prevailed in the ex vivo response.

Specimen: cultured CD8+ T cells from PBMCs, collected from culture after CMV antigen stimulation. The chain couples TRBV7-9 to TRBJ2-2; unclear D gene. The sequence was obtained from a human donor in good health (CMV status not recorded). Some clones in this sample may be carry-over from other donors' samples. CDR3 residues: CASSQDLGAGELFF. CDR3 DNA: TGTGCCAGCAGCCAAGATCTGGGCGCCGGGGAGCTGTTTTTT.